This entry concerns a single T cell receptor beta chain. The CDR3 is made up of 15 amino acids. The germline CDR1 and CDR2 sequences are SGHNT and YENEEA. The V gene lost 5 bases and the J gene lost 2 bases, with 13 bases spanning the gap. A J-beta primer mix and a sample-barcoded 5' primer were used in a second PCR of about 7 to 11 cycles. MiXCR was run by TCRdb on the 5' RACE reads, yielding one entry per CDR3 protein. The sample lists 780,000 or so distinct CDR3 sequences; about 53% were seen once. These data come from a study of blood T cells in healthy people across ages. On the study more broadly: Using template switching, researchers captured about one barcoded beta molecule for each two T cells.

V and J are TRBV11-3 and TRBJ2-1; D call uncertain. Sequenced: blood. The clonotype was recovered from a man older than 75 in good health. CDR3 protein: CASSRRTKPYNEQFF. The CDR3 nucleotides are TGTGCCAGCAGCCGACGGACGAAACCCTACAATGAGCAGTTCTTC.